This T cell receptor beta chain appears in the sequencing data of a study of neurological immune-mediated disorders. The making of cDNA relied on 5'RACE with 10-nucleotide random UMIs. MiXCR was run by TCRdb on the 5' RACE reads, yielding one entry per CDR3 protein. The sample carries almost 85,000 distinct CDR3 sequences, around 2.6% recorded once. This clonotype was counted ten times or more. Trimming shortened V by 4 bases and J by 12 bases, and 18 bases separated the two germline ends. The germline CDR1 and CDR2 sequences are SQVTM and ANQGSEA. The CDR3 sequence is 12 residues long. This TCR derives from a woman aged 30 to 39 with multiple sclerosis. This chain connects TRBV29-1 to TRBJ1-2; tentatively, D is TRBD1 (5 bases). The sequencing sample was made of PBMCs. Here the CDR3 DNA reads TGCAGCGTTGTCGGGCAGGGTCGAGGAGACACCTTC. Protein sequence: CSVVGQGRGDTF.